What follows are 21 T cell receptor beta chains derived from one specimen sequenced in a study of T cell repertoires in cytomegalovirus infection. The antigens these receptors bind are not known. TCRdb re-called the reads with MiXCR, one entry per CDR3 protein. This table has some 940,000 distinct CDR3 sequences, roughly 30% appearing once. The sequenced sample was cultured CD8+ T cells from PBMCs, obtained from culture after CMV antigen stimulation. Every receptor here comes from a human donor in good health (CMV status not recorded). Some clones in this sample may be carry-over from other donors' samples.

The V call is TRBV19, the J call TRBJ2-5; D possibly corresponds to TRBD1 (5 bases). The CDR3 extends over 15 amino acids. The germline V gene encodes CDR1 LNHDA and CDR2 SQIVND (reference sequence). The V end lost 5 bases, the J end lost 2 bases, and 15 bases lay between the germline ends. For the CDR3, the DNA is TGTGCCAGTAGTCCTTCGACAGCGCCTCAAGAGACCCAGTACTTC. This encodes CASSPSTAPQETQYF. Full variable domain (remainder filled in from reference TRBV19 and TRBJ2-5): DGGITQSPKYLFRKEGQNVTLSCEQNLNHDAMYWYRQDPGQGLRLIYYSQIVNDFQKGDIAEGYSVSREKKESFPLTVTSAQKNPTAFYLCASSPSTAPQETQYFGPGTRLLVL.

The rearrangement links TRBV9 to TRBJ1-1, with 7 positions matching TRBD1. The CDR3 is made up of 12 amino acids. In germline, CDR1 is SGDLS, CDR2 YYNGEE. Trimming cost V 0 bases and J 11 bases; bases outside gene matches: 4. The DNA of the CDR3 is TGTGCCAGCAGCGTAGGGACAGGCGGGGCTTTCTTT. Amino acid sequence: CASSVGTGGAFF.

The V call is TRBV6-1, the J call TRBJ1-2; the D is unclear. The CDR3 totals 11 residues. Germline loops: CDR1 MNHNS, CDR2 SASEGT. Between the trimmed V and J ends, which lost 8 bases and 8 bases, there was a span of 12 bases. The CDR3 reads CASAKSWGYTF. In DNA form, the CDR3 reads TGTGCCAGCGCGAAGAGTTGGGGCTACACCTTC.

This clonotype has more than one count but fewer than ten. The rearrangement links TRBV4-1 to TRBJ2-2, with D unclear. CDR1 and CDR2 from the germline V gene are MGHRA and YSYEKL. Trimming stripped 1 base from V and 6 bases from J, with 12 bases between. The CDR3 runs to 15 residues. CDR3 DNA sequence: TGCGCCAGCAGCCAAGCCCTTAGCCGCTCCGGGGAGCTGTTTTTT. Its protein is CASSQALSRSGELFF.

The CDR3 sequence is CASSYLAGGFEQFF. The CDR3 nucleotides read TGTGCCAGCAGTTACTTAGCGGGGGGGTTTGAGCAGTTCTTC. This chain connects TRBV6-2 or TRBV6-3 to TRBJ2-1, with TRBD2 matching over 11 bases. Germline V gene lookup returns CDR1 MNHEY and CDR2 SVGEGT. This CDR3 comprises 14 residues. Germline trimming cut 1 base from V and 9 bases from J; bases unmatched to any gene: 2.

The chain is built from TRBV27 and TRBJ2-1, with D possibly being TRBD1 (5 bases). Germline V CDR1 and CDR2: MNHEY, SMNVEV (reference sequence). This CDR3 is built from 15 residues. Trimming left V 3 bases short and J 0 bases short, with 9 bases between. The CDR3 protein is CASSLAQVSYNEQFF. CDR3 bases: TGTGCCAGCAGTTTGGCACAGGTCTCCTACAATGAGCAGTTCTTC.

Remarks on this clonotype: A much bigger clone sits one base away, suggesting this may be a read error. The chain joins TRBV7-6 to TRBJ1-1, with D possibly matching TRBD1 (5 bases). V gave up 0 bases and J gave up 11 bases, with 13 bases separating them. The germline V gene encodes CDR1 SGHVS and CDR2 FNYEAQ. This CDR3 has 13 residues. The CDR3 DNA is TGTGCCAGCAGCTTAGCGCCAGGGAATGAGGCTTTCTTT. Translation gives CASSLAPGNEAFF.

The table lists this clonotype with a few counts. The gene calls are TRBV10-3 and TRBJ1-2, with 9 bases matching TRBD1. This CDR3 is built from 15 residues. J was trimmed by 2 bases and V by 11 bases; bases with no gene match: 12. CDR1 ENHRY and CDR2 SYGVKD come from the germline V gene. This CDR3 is CALKTWDRENYGYTF. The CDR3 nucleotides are TGTGCCCTAAAAACCTGGGACAGGGAAAACTATGGCTACACCTTC.

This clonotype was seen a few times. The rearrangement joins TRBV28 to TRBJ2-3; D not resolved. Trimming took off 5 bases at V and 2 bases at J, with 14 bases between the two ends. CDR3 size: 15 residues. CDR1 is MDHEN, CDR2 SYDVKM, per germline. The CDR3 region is CASSPGQATTDTQYF. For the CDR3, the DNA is TGTGCCAGCAGTCCCGGGCAGGCGACCACAGATACGCAGTATTTT.

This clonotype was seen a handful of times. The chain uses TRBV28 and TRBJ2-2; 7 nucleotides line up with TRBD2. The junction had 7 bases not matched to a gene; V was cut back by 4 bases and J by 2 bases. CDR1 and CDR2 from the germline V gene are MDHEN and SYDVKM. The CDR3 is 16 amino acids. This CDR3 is CASSSQRGVNTGELFF. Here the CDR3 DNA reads TGTGCCAGCAGTTCTCAACGGGGGGTCAACACCGGGGAGCTGTTTTTT.

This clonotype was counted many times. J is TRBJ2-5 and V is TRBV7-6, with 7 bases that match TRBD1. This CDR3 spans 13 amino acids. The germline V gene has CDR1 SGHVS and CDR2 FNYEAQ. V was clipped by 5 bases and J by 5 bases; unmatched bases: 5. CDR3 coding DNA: TGTGCCAGCAGCCCCGGGACAGCCGAGACCCAGTACTTC. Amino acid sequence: CASSPGTAETQYF. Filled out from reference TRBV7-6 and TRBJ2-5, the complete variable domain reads GAGVSQSPRYKVTKRGQDVALRCDPISGHVSLYWYRQALGQGPEFLTYFNYEAQQDKSGLPNDRFSAERPEGSISTLTIQRTEQRDSAMYRCASSPGTAETQYFGPGTRLLVL.

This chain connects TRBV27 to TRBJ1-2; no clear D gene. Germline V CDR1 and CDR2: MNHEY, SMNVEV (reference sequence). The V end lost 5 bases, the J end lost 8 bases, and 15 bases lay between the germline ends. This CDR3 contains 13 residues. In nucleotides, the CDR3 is TGTGCCAGCAGTCCTGGACCCTCCGAGGGCTACACCTTC. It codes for CASSPGPSEGYTF.

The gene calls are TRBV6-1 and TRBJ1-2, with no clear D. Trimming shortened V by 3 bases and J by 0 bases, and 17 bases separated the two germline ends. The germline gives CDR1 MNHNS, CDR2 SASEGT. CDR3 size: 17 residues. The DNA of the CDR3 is TGTGCCAGCAGTGACCACCGGGCCACGCGAGCTAACTATGGCTACACCTTC. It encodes CASSDHRATRANYGYTF.

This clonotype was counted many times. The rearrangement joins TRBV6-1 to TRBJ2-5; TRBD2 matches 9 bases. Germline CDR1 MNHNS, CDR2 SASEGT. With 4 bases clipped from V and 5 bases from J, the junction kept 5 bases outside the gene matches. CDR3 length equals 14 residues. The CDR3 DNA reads TGTGCCAGCAGTGTATTAGCGGGGGTGGAGACCCAGTACTTC. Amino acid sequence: CASSVLAGVETQYF.

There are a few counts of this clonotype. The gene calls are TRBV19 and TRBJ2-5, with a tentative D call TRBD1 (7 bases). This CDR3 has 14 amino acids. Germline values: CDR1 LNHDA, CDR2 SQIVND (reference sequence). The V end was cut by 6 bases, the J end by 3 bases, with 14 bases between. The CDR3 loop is CASSPFRGEETQYF. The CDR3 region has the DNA TGTGCCAGTAGCCCCTTCAGGGGGGAAGAGACCCAGTACTTC.

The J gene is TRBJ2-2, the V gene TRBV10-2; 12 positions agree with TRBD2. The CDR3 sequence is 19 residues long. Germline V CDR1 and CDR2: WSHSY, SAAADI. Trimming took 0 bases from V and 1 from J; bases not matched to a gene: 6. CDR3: CASSESLTSGGLNTGELFF. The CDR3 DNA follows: TGCGCCAGCAGTGAGTCCCTGACTAGCGGGGGTTTGAACACCGGGGAGCTGTTTTTT.

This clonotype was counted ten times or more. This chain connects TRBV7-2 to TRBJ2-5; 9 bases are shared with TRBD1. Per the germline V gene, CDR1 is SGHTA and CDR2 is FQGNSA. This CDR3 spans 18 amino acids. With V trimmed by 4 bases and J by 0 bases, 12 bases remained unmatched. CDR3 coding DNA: TGTGCCAGCAGCTCGGACAGGGGATACTCTTGGTACCAAGAGACCCAGTACTTC. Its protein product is CASSSDRGYSWYQETQYF.

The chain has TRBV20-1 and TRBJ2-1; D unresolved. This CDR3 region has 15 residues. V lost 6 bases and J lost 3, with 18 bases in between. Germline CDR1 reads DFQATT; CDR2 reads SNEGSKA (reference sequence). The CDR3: CSAKSRPNFYNEQFF. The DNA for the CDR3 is TGCAGTGCCAAAAGCAGGCCTAATTTCTACAATGAGCAGTTCTTC.

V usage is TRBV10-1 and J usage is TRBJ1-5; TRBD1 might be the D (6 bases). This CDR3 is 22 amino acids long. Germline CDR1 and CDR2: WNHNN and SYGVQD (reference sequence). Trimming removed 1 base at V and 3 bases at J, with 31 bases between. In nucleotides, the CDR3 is TGCGCCAGCAGTGAGTGCTCAACAGGGATAAGAAAACGGGAGGATAACAATCAGCCCCAGCATTTT. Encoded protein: CASSECSTGIRKREDNNQPQHF.

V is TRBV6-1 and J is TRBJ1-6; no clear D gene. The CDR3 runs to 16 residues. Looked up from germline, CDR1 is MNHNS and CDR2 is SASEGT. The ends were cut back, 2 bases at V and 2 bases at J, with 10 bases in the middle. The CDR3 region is CASSELFFPYNSPLHF. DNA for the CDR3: TGTGCCAGCAGTGAATTGTTCTTCCCCTATAATTCACCCCTCCACTTT.

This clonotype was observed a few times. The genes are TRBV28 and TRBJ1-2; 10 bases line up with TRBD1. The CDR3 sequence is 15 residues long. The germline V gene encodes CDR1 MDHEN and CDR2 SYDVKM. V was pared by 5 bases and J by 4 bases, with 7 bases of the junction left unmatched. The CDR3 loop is CASSPQTGGVYGYTF. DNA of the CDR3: TGTGCCAGCAGTCCCCAGACAGGGGGCGTCTATGGCTACACCTTC.